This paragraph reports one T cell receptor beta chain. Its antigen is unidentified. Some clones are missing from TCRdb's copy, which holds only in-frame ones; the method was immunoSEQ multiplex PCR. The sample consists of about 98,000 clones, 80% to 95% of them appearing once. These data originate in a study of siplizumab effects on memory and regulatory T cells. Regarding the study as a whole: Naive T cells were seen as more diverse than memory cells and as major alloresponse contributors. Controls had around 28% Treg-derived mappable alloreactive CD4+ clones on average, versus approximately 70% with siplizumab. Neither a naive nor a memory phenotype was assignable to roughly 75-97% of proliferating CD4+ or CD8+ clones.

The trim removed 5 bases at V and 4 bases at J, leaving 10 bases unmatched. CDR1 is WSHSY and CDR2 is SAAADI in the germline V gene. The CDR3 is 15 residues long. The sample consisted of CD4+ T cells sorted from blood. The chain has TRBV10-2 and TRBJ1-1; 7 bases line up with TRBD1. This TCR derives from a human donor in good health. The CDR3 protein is CASSKYRGGSTEAFF. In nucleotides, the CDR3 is TGCGCCAGCAGTAAATACAGGGGAGGAAGCACTGAAGCTTTCTTT.